This TCR beta chain comes out of a study of T cell changes during pregnancy in multiple sclerosis. CDR1 SGHNT and CDR2 YENEEA come from the germline V gene. V lost 3 bases, J lost 7 bases, and 13 bases lay in between. CDR3 size: 14 residues. The table came from immunoSEQ multiplex PCR; TCRdb's copy has only in-frame clones and leaves some out. The sample has about 57,000 clones, 85% to 95% seen once. The chain uses TRBV11-3 and TRBJ2-1, with D possibly matching TRBD2 (6 bases). The sample in question was peripheral blood, obtained after pregnancy. The clonotype comes from a female donor in good health, enrolled as a control in a pregnancy study. The CDR3 DNA reads TGTGCCAGCAGCTTGCGCGGGGCTGGAAATGAGCAGTTCTTC. It specifies CASSLRGAGNEQFF.